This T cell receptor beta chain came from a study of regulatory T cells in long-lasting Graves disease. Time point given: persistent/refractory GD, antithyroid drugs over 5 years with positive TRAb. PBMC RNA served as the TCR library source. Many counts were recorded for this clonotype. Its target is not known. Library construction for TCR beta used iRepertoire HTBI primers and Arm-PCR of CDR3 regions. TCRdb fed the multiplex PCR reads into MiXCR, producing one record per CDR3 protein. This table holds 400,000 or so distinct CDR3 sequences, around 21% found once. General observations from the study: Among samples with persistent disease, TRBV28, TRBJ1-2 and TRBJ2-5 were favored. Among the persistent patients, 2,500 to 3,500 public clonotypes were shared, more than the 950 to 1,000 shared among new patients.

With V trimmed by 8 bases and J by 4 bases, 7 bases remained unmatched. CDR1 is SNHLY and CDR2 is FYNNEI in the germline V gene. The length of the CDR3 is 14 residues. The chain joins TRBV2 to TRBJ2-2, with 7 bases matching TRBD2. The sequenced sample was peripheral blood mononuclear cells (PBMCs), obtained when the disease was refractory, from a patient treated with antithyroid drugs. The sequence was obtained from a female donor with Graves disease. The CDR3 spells CASSRGSSTGELFF. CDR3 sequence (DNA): TGTGCCAGCTCTCGCGGGAGCAGCACCGGGGAGCTGTTTTTT.